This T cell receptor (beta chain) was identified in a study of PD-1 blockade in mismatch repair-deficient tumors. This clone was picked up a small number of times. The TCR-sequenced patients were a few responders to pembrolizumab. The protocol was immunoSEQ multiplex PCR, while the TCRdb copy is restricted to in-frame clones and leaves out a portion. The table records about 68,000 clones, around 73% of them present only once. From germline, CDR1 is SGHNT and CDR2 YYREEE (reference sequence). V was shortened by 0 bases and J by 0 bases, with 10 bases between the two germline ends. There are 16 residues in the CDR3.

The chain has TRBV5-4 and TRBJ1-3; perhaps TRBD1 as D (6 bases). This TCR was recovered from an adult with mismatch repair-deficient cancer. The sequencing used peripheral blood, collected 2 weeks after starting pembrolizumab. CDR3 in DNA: TGTGCCAGCAGCTTGGTAGGACAGCCCTCTGGAAACACCATATATTTT. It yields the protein CASSLVGQPSGNTIYF. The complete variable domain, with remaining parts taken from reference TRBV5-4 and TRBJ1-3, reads ETGVTQSPTHLIKTRGQQVTLRCSSQSGHNTVSWYQQALGQGPQFIFQYYREEENGRGNFPPRFSGLQFPNYSSELNVNALELDDSALYLCASSLVGQPSGNTIYFGEGSWLTVV.